Sequencing of this T cell receptor beta chain was carried out in a study of T-cell memory formation after mild COVID-19. From the 5' RACE reads, TCRdb called clonotypes with MiXCR, one entry per CDR3 protein. Among 80,000 to 95,000 distinct CDR3 sequences listed, approximately 23% were seen once. V was shortened by 6 bases and J by 0 bases, with 14 bases between the two germline ends. The germline V gene has CDR1 SEHNR and CDR2 FQNEAQ (reference sequence). The CDR3 loop spans 15 amino acids. The source material was PBMCs or a T cell subset sorted from them (not recorded which). This chain uses TRBV7-9 with TRBJ1-2; D might be TRBD1 (6 bases). This receptor was identified in a man aged 18 to 30 who had mild COVID-19 (a few samples of this study predate the infection). Cell type and time point are not known. The chain's CDR3 is CASSGGGGANYGYTF. The CDR3 DNA reads TGTGCCAGCAGTGGGGGCGGCGGAGCTAACTATGGCTACACCTTC.